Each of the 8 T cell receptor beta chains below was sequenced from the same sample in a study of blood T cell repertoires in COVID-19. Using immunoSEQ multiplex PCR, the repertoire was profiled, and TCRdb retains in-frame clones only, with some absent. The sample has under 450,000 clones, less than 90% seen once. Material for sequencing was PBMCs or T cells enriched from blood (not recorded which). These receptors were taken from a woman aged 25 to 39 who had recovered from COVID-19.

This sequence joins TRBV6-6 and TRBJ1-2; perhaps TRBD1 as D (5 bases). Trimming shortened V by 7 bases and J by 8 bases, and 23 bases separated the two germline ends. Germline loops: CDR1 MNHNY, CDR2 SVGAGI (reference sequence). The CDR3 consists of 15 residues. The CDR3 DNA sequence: TGTGCCAGCACTAATGCCGGGAGGGGACTGGACGGCTACACCTTC. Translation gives CASTNAGRGLDGYTF.

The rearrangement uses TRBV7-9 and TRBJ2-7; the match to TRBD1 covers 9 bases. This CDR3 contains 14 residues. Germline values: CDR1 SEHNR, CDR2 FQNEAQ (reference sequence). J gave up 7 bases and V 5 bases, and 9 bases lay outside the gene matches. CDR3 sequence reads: CASSPTGGKKEQYF. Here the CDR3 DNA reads TGTGCCAGCAGCCCTACAGGGGGCAAAAAGGAGCAGTACTTC.

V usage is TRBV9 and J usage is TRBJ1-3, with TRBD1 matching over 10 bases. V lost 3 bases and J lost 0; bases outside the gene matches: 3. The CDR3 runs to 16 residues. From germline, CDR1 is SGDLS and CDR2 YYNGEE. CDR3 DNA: TGTGCCAGCAGCGCGGACAGGGGGAACTCTGGAAACACCATATATTTT. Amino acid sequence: CASSADRGNSGNTIYF.

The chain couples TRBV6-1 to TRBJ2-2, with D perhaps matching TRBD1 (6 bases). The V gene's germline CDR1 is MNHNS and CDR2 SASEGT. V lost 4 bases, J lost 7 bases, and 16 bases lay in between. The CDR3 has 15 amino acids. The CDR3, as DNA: TGTGCCAGCAGTGCGCTGTGGGGGCATGGCGGGGAGCTGTTTTTT. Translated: CASSALWGHGGELFF.

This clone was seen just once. The CDR3 coding sequence is TGTGCCACCTGGACGACAGGGACCGGGGAGCTGTTTTTT. This gives the protein CATWTTGTGELFF. The V call is TRBV27, the J call TRBJ2-2; 7 bases align to TRBD1. Germline CDR1 is MNHEY and CDR2 is SMNVEV (reference sequence). This CDR3 is built from 13 residues. V was clipped by 10 bases and J by 5 bases; unmatched bases: 7.

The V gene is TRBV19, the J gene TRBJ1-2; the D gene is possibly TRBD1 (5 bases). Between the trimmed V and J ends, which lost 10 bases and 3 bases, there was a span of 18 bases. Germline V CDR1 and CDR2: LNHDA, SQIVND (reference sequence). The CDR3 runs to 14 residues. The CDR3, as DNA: TGTGCCACCACCCCCGGGACGGGAGACTATGGCTACACCTTC. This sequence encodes CATTPGTGDYGYTF.

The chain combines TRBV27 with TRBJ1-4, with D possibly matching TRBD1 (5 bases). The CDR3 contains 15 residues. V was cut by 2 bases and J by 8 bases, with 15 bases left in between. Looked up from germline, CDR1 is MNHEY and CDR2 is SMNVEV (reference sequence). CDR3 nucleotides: TGTGCCAGCAGTTTAGCGGCAGGGCGAGGCGAAAAACTGTTTTTT. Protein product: CASSLAAGRGEKLFF.

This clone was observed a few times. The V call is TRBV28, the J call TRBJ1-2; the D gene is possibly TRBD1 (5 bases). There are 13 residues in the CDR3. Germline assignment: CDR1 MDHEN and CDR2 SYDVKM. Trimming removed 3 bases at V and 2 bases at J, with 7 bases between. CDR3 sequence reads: CASSFGGNYGYTF. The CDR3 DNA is TGTGCCAGCAGTTTCGGGGGGAACTATGGCTACACCTTC.